A single sample is the source of the 21 T cell receptor beta chains below, sequenced in a study of shared clonotypes between healthy human individuals. Only CD45RO-negative cells positively selected for CCR7 counted as naive CD8 cells, so terminally differentiated effector memory CD45RA+ cells were excluded. This table comes from immunoSEQ multiplex PCR, and its TCRdb copy is limited to in-frame clones, with some not included. The repertoire includes about 680,000 clones, under 95% of them detected once, and more than 20% sits in the top ten. Sequenced: naive CD8+ T cells sorted from blood. These receptors were obtained from a man aged 30 to 45 in good health.

This clone was recorded once. The chain combines TRBV5-4 with TRBJ2-7, with 7 bases aligning to TRBD2. Germline loops: CDR1 SGHNT, CDR2 YYREEE (reference sequence). Trimming took 0 bases from V and 0 from J; bases not matched to a gene: 3. There are 15 residues in the CDR3. The CDR3 is CASSLGGGSSYEQYF. CDR3 sequence (DNA): TGTGCCAGCAGCTTGGGCGGGGGAAGCTCCTACGAGCAGTACTTC.

This clone has just one count. This specimen includes other DNA sequences encoding the same CDR3. The gene calls are TRBV27 and TRBJ2-1, with D perhaps given as TRBD1 or TRBD2 (5 bases each). Trimming removed 0 bases at V and 2 bases at J, with 11 bases between. Germline V gives CDR1 MNHEY, CDR2 SMNVEV (reference sequence). The CDR3 has 16 amino acids. CDR3 in DNA: TGTGCCAGCAGTTTATCCAGTGGGGGTGCCTACAATGAGCAGTTCTTC. Protein sequence: CASSLSSGGAYNEQFF.

Note on this clone: A clone one base away is much larger, so this may be a read error. The chain links TRBV5-5 to TRBJ2-7, with D possibly matching TRBD2 (5 bases). This CDR3 contains 11 residues. The germline V gene has CDR1 SGHKS and CDR2 YYEKEE (reference sequence). Trimming removed 3 bases from V and 4 bases from J, with 5 bases in between. The CDR3 DNA follows: TGTGCCAGCAGCTCGGGATACGAGCAGTACTTC. This gives the protein CASSSGYEQYF.

V is TRBV13 and J is TRBJ1-1, with a tentative D call TRBD1 (5 bases). The V and J ends lost 0 bases and 4 bases respectively, with 12 bases between them. This CDR3 contains 15 residues. Germline V gene data show CDR1 as PRHDT and CDR2 as FYEKMQ (reference sequence). The CDR3 loop is CASSLGQGQGTEAFF. CDR3 in DNA: TGTGCCAGCAGCTTAGGCCAGGGCCAGGGCACTGAAGCTTTCTTT.

V gene TRBV7-9 combines with J gene TRBJ1-1; D is unclear. CDR1 and CDR2 from the germline V gene are SEHNR and FQNEAQ (reference sequence). The length of the CDR3 is 13 residues. Trimming took 1 base from V and 3 from J, leaving 6 bases between them. Here the CDR3 reads CASSLVGDTEAFF. CDR3 sequence (DNA): TGTGCCAGCAGCTTAGTCGGGGACACTGAAGCTTTCTTT.

This chain uses TRBV11-2 with TRBJ2-5; possible D gene TRBD1, 5 bases. Germline V CDR1 and CDR2: SGHAT, FQNNGV. CDR3 length equals 16 residues. Trimming left V 4 bases short and J 4 bases short, with 19 bases between. The CDR3 DNA sequence: TGTGCCAGCAGCTACGGTTCTTGGACAATAGGAGAGACCCAGTACTTC. It encodes CASSYGSWTIGETQYF. The full variable domain, completed using reference TRBV11-2 and TRBJ2-5, is EAGVAQSPRYKIIEKRQSVAFWCNPISGHATLYWYQQILGQGPKLLIQFQNNGVVDDSQLPKDRFSAERLKGVDSTLKIQPAKLEDSAVYLCASSYGSWTIGETQYFGPGTRLLVL.

The J gene is TRBJ2-7, the V gene TRBV7-9; no reliable D call. CDR1 and CDR2 from the germline V gene are SEHNR and FQNEAQ (reference sequence). This CDR3 is 13 amino acids long. V lost 6 bases to trimming and J lost 0 bases, with 9 bases between them. The DNA of the CDR3 is TGTGCCAGCAGTGGTGAATACTCCTACGAGCAGTACTTC. Its translation: CASSGEYSYEQYF.

The chain is built from TRBV11-3 and TRBJ1-4, with TRBD1 as a possible D gene (5 bases). CDR1 is SGHNT and CDR2 is YENEEA in the germline V gene. CDR3 length: 12 amino acids. The V end lost 2 bases, the J end lost 7 bases, and 5 bases lay between the germline ends. The CDR3 loop is CASSLQGEKLFF. The DNA for the CDR3 is TGTGCCAGCAGCTTACAGGGTGAAAAACTGTTTTTT.

This clone was counted a single time. This chain connects TRBV7-9 to TRBJ2-1, with 7 bases lining up with TRBD2. Germline CDR1 is SEHNR and CDR2 is FQNEAQ (reference sequence). The V gene end was trimmed by 7 bases and the J gene end by 2 bases; junction bases not matched to a gene: 8. This CDR3 has 15 residues. The CDR3 DNA reads as TGTGCCAGCATCCTTTCTAGCGGCCCCTACAATGAGCAGTTCTTC. Protein: CASILSSGPYNEQFF.

V gene TRBV29-1 combines with J gene TRBJ2-2; D gene ambiguous. V lost 4 bases and J lost 3, with 9 bases in between. The length of the CDR3 is 13 residues. CDR1 and CDR2 from the germline V gene are SQVTM and ANQGSEA. The CDR3, as DNA: TGCAGCGTTGTCCGAGGAGACACCGGGGAGCTGTTTTTT. Protein: CSVVRGDTGELFF.

The V gene is TRBV15, the J gene TRBJ1-2; the D is unclear. With 0 bases removed from V and 4 bases from J, the gap between germline ends came to 12 bases. The CDR3 runs 15 residues. The germline CDR1 and CDR2 sequences are LNHNV and YYDKDF (reference sequence). The CDR3: CATSRDRREAYGYTF. DNA for the CDR3: TGTGCCACCAGCAGAGATAGGAGGGAGGCCTATGGCTACACCTTC. Together with reference TRBV15 and TRBJ1-2, the CDR3 gives the full variable domain: DAMVIQNPRYQVTQFGKPVTLSCSQTLNHNVMYWYQQKSSQAPKLLFHYYDKDFNNEADTPDNFQSRRPNTSFCFLDIRSPGLGDTAMYLCATSRDRREAYGYTFGSGTRLTVV.

V gene TRBV5-6 combines with J gene TRBJ2-1; TRBD1 matches at 9 bases. This CDR3 has 14 residues. V trimming: 2 bases; J trimming: 9 bases; junction bases outside the gene matches: 6. Germline CDR1 is SGHDT and CDR2 is YYEEEE. CDR3 amino acids: CASSFGTGKSEQFF. The DNA for the CDR3 is TGTGCCAGCAGCTTCGGGACAGGGAAGAGTGAGCAGTTCTTC.

The chain has TRBV27 and TRBJ2-1, with 7 positions matching TRBD2. The CDR3 spans 15 residues. J was trimmed by 6 bases and V by 6 bases; bases with no gene match: 11. The germline V gene has CDR1 MNHEY and CDR2 SMNVEV (reference sequence). CDR3 amino acids: CASSPTAGVANEQFF. CDR3 nucleotide sequence: TGTGCCAGCAGCCCAACGGCGGGAGTCGCCAATGAGCAGTTCTTC.

V is TRBV7-8 and J is TRBJ2-7; 9 bases agree with TRBD2. CDR1 and CDR2 from the germline V gene are SGHVS and FQNEAQ. V shed 1 base, J shed 2 bases, and the junction held 3 bases outside the gene matches. The CDR3 runs to 15 residues. Here the CDR3 reads CASSLGLAEAYEQYF. In DNA, the CDR3 is TGTGCCAGCAGCTTAGGACTAGCGGAAGCCTACGAGCAGTACTTC. The whole variable domain, filled in from reference TRBV7-8 and TRBJ2-7, reads GAGVSQSPRYKVAKRGQDVALRCDPISGHVSLFWYQQALGQGPEFLTYFQNEAQLDKSGLPSDRFFAERPEGSVSTLKIQRTQQEDSAVYLCASSLGLAEAYEQYFGPGTRLTVT.

The chain combines TRBV5-4 with TRBJ2-7, with D unclear. Germline-derived CDR1 and CDR2 are SGHNT and YYREEE (reference sequence). Trimming took 7 bases from V and 9 from J, leaving 20 bases between them. This CDR3 region has 13 residues. The CDR3 nucleotides are TGTGCCAGCGAATCGGTGGGCGAGGATGGGCAGTACTTC. Translating gives CASESVGEDGQYF.

The J gene is TRBJ2-6, the V gene TRBV4-1; D is uncertain. The CDR3 is 15 amino acids. The V end was cut by 0 bases, the J end by 4 bases, with 7 bases between. CDR1 is MGHRA and CDR2 is YSYEKL in the germline V gene. CDR3 DNA: TGCGCCAGCAGCCAAGAGGGGTCCGGGGCCAACGTCCTGACTTTC. Encoded protein: CASSQEGSGANVLTF.

The chain has TRBV11-2 and TRBJ2-1, with D possibly being TRBD2 (6 bases). V lost 3 bases to trimming and J lost 8 bases, with 11 bases between them. The CDR3 totals 13 residues. Germline V gene data show CDR1 as SGHAT and CDR2 as FQNNGV. CDR3 sequence: CASSFFGGDEQFF. CDR3 DNA sequence: TGTGCCAGCAGCTTTTTTGGCGGGGATGAGCAGTTCTTC.

This clone has just one count. The sample carries other DNA sequences with the same CDR3. This chain links TRBV18 with TRBJ2-7; 9 nucleotides align to TRBD1. The germline gives CDR1 KGHSH, CDR2 LQKENI. CDR3 length: 14 residues. Germline trimming cut 3 bases from V and 3 bases from J; bases unmatched to any gene: 3. The CDR3 loop is CASSPGQGDYEQYF. Here the CDR3 DNA reads TGTGCCAGCTCACCGGGACAGGGTGACTACGAGCAGTACTTC.

About this clone itself: In the same sample, other DNA sequences code for this CDR3. The chain is built from TRBV9 and TRBJ2-7; D remains ambiguous. V lost 0 bases to trimming and J lost 0 bases, with 10 bases between them. The CDR3 totals 15 residues. Per the germline V gene, CDR1 is SGDLS and CDR2 is YYNGEE. The CDR3 DNA is TGTGCCAGCAGCGTAGGAGGCGGAATCTCCTACGAGCAGTACTTC. This translates into CASSVGGGISYEQYF.

CDR3 loop: CASSLSLAGAGELFF. In DNA, the CDR3 is TGTGCCAGCAGCTTAAGTTTAGCGGGAGCCGGGGAGCTGTTTTTT. The chain is built from TRBV7-6 and TRBJ2-2; 9 nucleotides align to TRBD2. This CDR3 spans 15 amino acids. Germline trimming cut 2 bases from V and 6 bases from J; bases unmatched to any gene: 4. CDR1 SGHVS and CDR2 FNYEAQ come from the germline V gene.

The V call is TRBV7-9, the J call TRBJ2-1; possible D gene TRBD2, 5 bases. Trimming stripped 5 bases from V and 8 bases from J, with 19 bases between. The CDR3 runs to 15 residues. Germline V gene data show CDR1 as SEHNR and CDR2 as FQNEAQ (reference sequence). The CDR3 nucleotides are TGTGCCAGCAGCCCTCAGGTCGGGAAAAGCGATGAGCAGTTCTTC. Amino acid sequence: CASSPQVGKSDEQFF.